A single sample gave rise to the 23 T cell receptor beta chains below, sequenced in a study of T-cell reconstitution after alpha-beta-depleted transplantation in children. A TCRbeta library incorporating unique molecular identifiers was prepared. TCRdb re-called the PCR reads with MiXCR, one entry per CDR3 protein. The sample consists of approximately 490,000 distinct CDR3 sequences, over 9.5% of them appearing once. Sequenced material: PBMCs, taken before TCRalphabeta/CD19-depleted stem cell transplant. The receptors shown here come from a child aged 2 to 9 with inherited bone marrow failure, due to receive a stem cell transplant.

This clonotype appeared many times. The chain links TRBV11-2 to TRBJ1-1; the match to TRBD1 covers 9 bases. The germline V gene has CDR1 SGHAT and CDR2 FQNNGV. V dropped 4 bases and J dropped 1; count of bases not matched to a gene: 1. This CDR3 is built from 14 residues. The CDR3: CASSSGQGNTEAFF. DNA for the CDR3: TGTGCCAGCAGCTCGGGACAGGGGAACACTGAAGCTTTCTTT. The full variable domain, its missing parts supplied by reference TRBV11-2 and TRBJ1-1, is EAGVAQSPRYKIIEKRQSVAFWCNPISGHATLYWYQQILGQGPKLLIQFQNNGVVDDSQLPKDRFSAERLKGVDSTLKIQPAKLEDSAVYLCASSSGQGNTEAFFGQGTRLTVV.

This clonotype was seen at least ten times. J is TRBJ1-2 and V is TRBV10-3; 7 bases are a match to TRBD1. Trimming removed 6 bases from V and 1 base from J; junction bases left unmatched: 2. This CDR3 spans 13 amino acids. Germline V lookup: CDR1 ENHRY, CDR2 SYGVKD. In nucleotides, the CDR3 is TGTGCCATCAGGCCAGGGGGTAACTATGGCTACACCTTC. Protein: CAIRPGGNYGYTF.

This clonotype was counted many times. The chain is built from TRBV29-1 and TRBJ1-2, with 8 bases lining up with TRBD1. V was clipped by 3 bases and J by 3 bases; unmatched bases: 12. The CDR3 totals 16 residues. CDR1 is SQVTM and CDR2 is ANQGSEA in the germline V gene. The CDR3, as DNA: TGCAGCGTTGACCACCCGACAGGGGAGTTCGACTATGGCTACACCTTC. This sequence encodes CSVDHPTGEFDYGYTF. Based on the CDR3 plus reference TRBV29-1 and TRBJ1-2, the full variable domain is SAVISQKPSRDICQRGTSLTIQCQVDSQVTMMFWYRQQPGQSLTLIATANQGSEATYESGFVIDKFPISRPNLTFSTLTVSNMSPEDSSIYLCSVDHPTGEFDYGYTFGSGTRLTVV.

This clonotype was seen many times. V usage is TRBV29-1 and J usage is TRBJ2-1; D is unresolved. The CDR3 extends over 12 amino acids. The germline CDR1 and CDR2 sequences are SQVTM and ANQGSEA. Trimming removed 5 bases at V and 7 bases at J, with 12 bases between. CDR3 sequence: CSVRALGNEQFF. Written as DNA, the CDR3 is TGCAGCGTTCGAGCCTTGGGGAATGAGCAGTTCTTC.

This clonotype has at least ten counts. This chain uses TRBV20-1 with TRBJ2-1, with TRBD2 identical over 7 bases. Trimming cost V 3 bases and J 4 bases; bases outside gene matches: 9. Germline V lookup: CDR1 DFQATT, CDR2 SNEGSKA (reference sequence). The CDR3 loop spans 15 amino acids. CDR3: CSASLSGTFYNEQFF. CDR3 bases: TGCAGTGCTAGTCTGAGCGGGACCTTTTACAATGAGCAGTTCTTC.

This clonotype showed up many times. CDR3 nucleotide sequence: TGTGCCAGCAGTCCCCGGACAGGGGGCTGGACAGATACGCAGTATTTT. This codes for CASSPRTGGWTDTQYF. The V call is TRBV27, the J call TRBJ2-3; TRBD1 agrees at 11 bases. The CDR3 is 16 amino acids. Germline CDR1 reads MNHEY; CDR2 reads SMNVEV (reference sequence). V was clipped by 5 bases and J by 3 bases; unmatched bases: 7.

This clonotype was recorded many times. The chain has TRBV5-1 and TRBJ1-1, with no clear D. The CDR3 totals 16 residues. Per the germline V gene, CDR1 is SGHRS and CDR2 is YFSETQ. V lost 3 bases and J lost 2, with 17 bases in between. As DNA, the CDR3 is TGCGCCAGCAGCTCCAGGCGGGTCCTTCGTAACACTGAAGCTTTCTTT. This encodes CASSSRRVLRNTEAFF.

The table lists this clonotype with many counts. The chain carries TRBV7-9 and TRBJ2-7; 9 bases match TRBD1. The germline CDR1 and CDR2 sequences are SEHNR and FQNEAQ (reference sequence). Trimming removed 4 bases from V and 3 bases from J; junction bases left unmatched: 10. This CDR3 spans 16 amino acids. CDR3: CASSSYRGPGSYEQYF. CDR3 DNA sequence: TGTGCCAGCAGCTCTTACAGGGGGCCCGGGAGCTACGAGCAGTACTTC.

This clonotype was counted ten times or more. CDR3 DNA sequence: TGTGCCAGCAGTCCCTCCCGGGCCCAATTAGCGGCAGATACGCAGTATTTT. This translates into CASSPSRAQLAADTQYF. The rearrangement links TRBV27 to TRBJ2-3; TRBD2 might be the D (6 bases). The CDR3 is made up of 17 amino acids. The V gene lost 5 bases and the J gene lost 4 bases, with 22 bases spanning the gap. Germline loops: CDR1 MNHEY, CDR2 SMNVEV (reference sequence).

The rearrangement joins TRBV6-1 to TRBJ2-1; TRBD2 matches 11 bases. Germline loops: CDR1 MNHNS, CDR2 SASEGT. The CDR3 is 18 residues long. Trimming at V came to 2 bases and at J to 3 bases, leaving 9 bases not matched to a gene. The CDR3 loop reads CASSEKPRLAGFYNEQFF. In DNA, the CDR3 is TGTGCCAGCAGTGAAAAGCCGCGACTAGCGGGATTCTACAATGAGCAGTTCTTC.

The table lists this clonotype with many counts. This chain connects TRBV27 to TRBJ1-2; D is uncertain. Germline CDR1 MNHEY, CDR2 SMNVEV (reference sequence). This CDR3 has 14 amino acids. The V gene lost 6 bases and the J gene lost 3 bases, with 14 bases spanning the gap. The CDR3 DNA reads as TGTGCCAGCAGCCCGACTTCTCCCTACTATGGCTACACCTTC. Protein product: CASSPTSPYYGYTF.

This clonotype was seen ten or more times. CDR3 DNA sequence: TGTGCCAGCAGAGAGAGCGGGAAGGGAGAGACCCAGTACTTC. Encoded protein: CASRESGKGETQYF. V and J are TRBV12-3 or TRBV12-4 and TRBJ2-5, with 7 positions matching TRBD2. The junction had 8 bases not matched to a gene; V was cut back by 6 bases and J by 4 bases. The CDR3 extends over 14 amino acids.

This clonotype showed up many times. This sequence joins TRBV6-1 and TRBJ2-1, with 10 positions matching TRBD2. Trimming removed 5 bases from V and 6 bases from J; junction bases left unmatched: 7. CDR1 and CDR2 from the germline V gene are MNHNS and SASEGT. This CDR3 has 15 residues. CDR3 coding DNA: TGTGCCAGCAGTAGCCTAGCGGGAGTCATCAATGAGCAGTTCTTC. Residues: CASSSLAGVINEQFF.

This clonotype was counted at least ten times. The chain links TRBV10-3 to TRBJ2-1; D is undetermined. From germline, CDR1 is ENHRY and CDR2 SYGVKD. Trimming removed 3 bases at V and 12 bases at J, with 12 bases between. This CDR3 region has 12 residues. CDR3 sequence reads: CAISDSHPGQFF. CDR3 bases: TGTGCCATCAGTGATTCACACCCAGGGCAGTTCTTC.

The chain has TRBV6-2 or TRBV6-3 and TRBJ2-2, with D uncertain. This CDR3 has 14 amino acids. The germline gives CDR1 MNHEY, CDR2 SVGEGT. V was cut by 2 bases and J by 5 bases, with 9 bases left in between. CDR3 amino acids: CASSYPGPTGELFF. In nucleotides, the CDR3 is TGTGCCAGCAGTTACCCCGGTCCTACCGGGGAGCTGTTTTTT.

This clonotype occurred a few times. The chain recombines TRBV3-1 with TRBJ2-1; D remains unclear. The CDR3 is made up of 16 amino acids. Germline V gene lookup returns CDR1 LGHDT and CDR2 YNNKEL (reference sequence). V was trimmed by 3 bases and J by 2 bases, leaving 14 bases between them. The CDR3 protein is CASSHMRPAAYNEQFF. The CDR3 DNA follows: TGTGCCAGCAGCCATATGCGCCCAGCAGCCTACAATGAGCAGTTCTTC.

This clonotype was picked up many times. CDR3: CAGSQGVRFEQFF. CDR3 bases: TGTGCCGGGAGCCAGGGGGTAAGGTTTGAGCAGTTCTTC. The chain couples TRBV7-9 to TRBJ2-1; TRBD1 matches at 7 bases. V dropped 11 bases and J dropped 9; count of bases not matched to a gene: 13. This CDR3 is built from 13 residues. Germline V gene data show CDR1 as SEHNR and CDR2 as FQNEAQ (reference sequence). The entire variable domain, with the rest obtained from reference TRBV7-9 and TRBJ2-1, is as follows: DTGVSQNPRHKITKRGQNVTFRCDPISEHNRLYWYRQTLGQGPEFLTYFQNEAQLEKSRLLSDRFSAERPKGSFSTLEIQRTEQGDSAMYLCAGSQGVRFEQFFGPGTRLTVL.

This clonotype was seen ten or more times. V gene TRBV29-1 combines with J gene TRBJ2-5, with TRBD2 as a possible D gene (6 bases). The V end lost 3 bases, the J end lost 5 bases, and 13 bases lay between the germline ends. The CDR3 extends over 13 amino acids. Germline V gene lookup returns CDR1 SQVTM and CDR2 ANQGSEA. CDR3 amino acids: CSVDARGLETQYF. The CDR3 region has the DNA TGCAGCGTTGATGCTAGGGGACTGGAGACCCAGTACTTC.

This clonotype was recorded at least ten times. CDR3 sequence: CATSGLGNQPQHF. The CDR3 DNA reads as TGTGCCACCTCAGGGTTAGGCAATCAGCCCCAGCATTTT. This chain uses TRBV27 with TRBJ1-5; D possibly corresponds to TRBD1 (5 bases). CDR1 MNHEY and CDR2 SMNVEV come from the germline V gene (reference sequence). Trimming removed 10 bases from V and 2 bases from J, with 12 bases in between. CDR3 size: 13 residues.

The table lists this clonotype with many counts. This chain links TRBV7-6 with TRBJ2-7; no clear D gene. The V end lost 5 bases, the J end lost 0 bases, and 8 bases lay between the germline ends. CDR1 is SGHVS, CDR2 FNYEAQ, per germline. This CDR3 is 13 amino acids long. DNA of the CDR3: TGTGCCAGCAGCATGGGCAGCTCCTACGAGCAGTACTTC. Amino acid sequence: CASSMGSSYEQYF.

This clonotype was seen a handful of times. This sequence joins TRBV27 and TRBJ2-2; D may correspond to TRBD1 or TRBD2 (5 bases each). Germline V lookup: CDR1 MNHEY, CDR2 SMNVEV (reference sequence). Trimming took 6 bases from V and 0 from J, leaving 11 bases between them. CDR3 length: 15 residues. CDR3 DNA: TGTGCCAGCAGCGGGGACGCTGCGAACACCGGGGAGCTGTTTTTT. Residues: CASSGDAANTGELFF.

This clonotype was observed at least ten times. The rearrangement joins TRBV5-1 to TRBJ2-3, with D perhaps given as TRBD1 or TRBD2 (6 bases each). CDR1 is SGHRS and CDR2 is YFSETQ in the germline V gene. V shed 5 bases and J shed 2 bases, with 15 bases lying between them. This CDR3 is built from 15 residues. CDR3 in amino acids: CASRLRGPNTDTQYF. The CDR3 bases are TGCGCCAGCAGGCTCCGGGGGCCCAACACAGATACGCAGTATTTT.

A note on this clonotype: A much larger clone differs from this one at a single base, so this may be a read error. The gene calls are TRBV12-3 or TRBV12-4 and TRBJ2-7, with D unclear. The V gene lost 5 bases and the J gene lost 0 bases, with 5 bases spanning the gap. The CDR3 has 12 amino acids. The CDR3 region has the DNA TGTGCCAGCAGTACCATCTCCTACGAGCAGTACTTC. Translated, it gives CASSTISYEQYF.